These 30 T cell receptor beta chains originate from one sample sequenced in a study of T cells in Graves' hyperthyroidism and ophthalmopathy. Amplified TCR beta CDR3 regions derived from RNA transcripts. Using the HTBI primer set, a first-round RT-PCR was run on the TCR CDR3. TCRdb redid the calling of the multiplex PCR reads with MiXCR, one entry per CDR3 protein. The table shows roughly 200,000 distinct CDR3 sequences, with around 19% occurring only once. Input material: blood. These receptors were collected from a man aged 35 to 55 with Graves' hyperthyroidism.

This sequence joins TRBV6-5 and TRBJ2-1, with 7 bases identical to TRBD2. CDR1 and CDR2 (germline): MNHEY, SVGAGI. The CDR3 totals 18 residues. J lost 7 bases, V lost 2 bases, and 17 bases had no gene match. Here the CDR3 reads CASSYSQVGTWGGNEQFF. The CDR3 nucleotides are TGTGCCAGCAGTTACAGCCAGGTCGGGACTTGGGGGGGGAATGAGCAGTTCTTC.

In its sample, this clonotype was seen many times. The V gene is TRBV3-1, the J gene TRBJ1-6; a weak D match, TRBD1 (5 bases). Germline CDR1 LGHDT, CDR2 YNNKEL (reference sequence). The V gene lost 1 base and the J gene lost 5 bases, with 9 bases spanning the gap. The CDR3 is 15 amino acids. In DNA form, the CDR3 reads TGTGCCAGCAGCCAAGGTGGGGCGGATAATTCACCCCTCCACTTT. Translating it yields CASSQGGADNSPLHF.

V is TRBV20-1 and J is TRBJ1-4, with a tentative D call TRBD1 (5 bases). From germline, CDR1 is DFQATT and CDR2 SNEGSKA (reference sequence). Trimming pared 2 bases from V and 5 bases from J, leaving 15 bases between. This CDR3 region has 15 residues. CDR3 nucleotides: TGCAGTGCTAGATTGGGGGGGTCCATAAATGAAAAACTGTTTTTT. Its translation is CSARLGGSINEKLFF.

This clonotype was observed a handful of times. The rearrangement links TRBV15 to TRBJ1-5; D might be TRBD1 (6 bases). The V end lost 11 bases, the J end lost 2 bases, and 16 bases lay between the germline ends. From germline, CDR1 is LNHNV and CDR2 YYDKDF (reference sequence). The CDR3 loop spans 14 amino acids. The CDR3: CAAGSGGGNQPQHF. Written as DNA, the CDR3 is TGTGCCGCTGGTTCGGGGGGCGGCAATCAGCCCCAGCATTTT. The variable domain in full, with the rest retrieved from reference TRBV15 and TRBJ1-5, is DAMVIQNPRYQVTQFGKPVTLSCSQTLNHNVMYWYQQKSSQAPKLLFHYYDKDFNNEADTPDNFQSRRPNTSFCFLDIRSPGLGDTAMYLCAAGSGGGNQPQHFGDGTRLSIL.

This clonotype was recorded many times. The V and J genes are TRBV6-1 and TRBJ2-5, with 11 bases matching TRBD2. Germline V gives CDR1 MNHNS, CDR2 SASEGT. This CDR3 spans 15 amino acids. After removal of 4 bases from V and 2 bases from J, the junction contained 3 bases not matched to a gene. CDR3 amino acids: CASSVSGGVQETQYF. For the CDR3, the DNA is TGTGCCAGCAGTGTTAGCGGGGGGGTTCAAGAGACCCAGTACTTC.

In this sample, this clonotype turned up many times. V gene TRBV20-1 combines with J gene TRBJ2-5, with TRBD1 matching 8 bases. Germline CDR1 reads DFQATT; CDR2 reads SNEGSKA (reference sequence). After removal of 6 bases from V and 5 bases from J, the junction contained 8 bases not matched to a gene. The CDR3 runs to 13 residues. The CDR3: CSALGQGGETQYF. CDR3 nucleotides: TGCAGTGCCCTCGGACAGGGAGGCGAGACCCAGTACTTC.

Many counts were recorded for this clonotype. The CDR3 DNA reads TGTGCCAGCACCCAGACAGGCCCCGCAGAGAGCACAGATACGCAGTATTTT. Its translation: CASTQTGPAESTDTQYF. The J gene is TRBJ2-3, the V gene TRBV19, with D perhaps TRBD1 (6 bases). Germline CDR1 LNHDA, CDR2 SQIVND (reference sequence). The length of the CDR3 is 17 residues. V shed 9 bases and J shed 0 bases, with 22 bases lying between them.

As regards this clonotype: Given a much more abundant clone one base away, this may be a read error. In DNA, the CDR3 is TGTGCCAGCACCCGAAGACAAGGGAACACCGGGGAGCTGTTTTTT. Its protein is CASTRRQGNTGELFF. The rearrangement links TRBV7-9 to TRBJ2-2; D ambiguous. This CDR3 spans 15 amino acids. Germline CDR1 is SEHNR and CDR2 is FQNEAQ (reference sequence). Trimming pared 7 bases from V and 1 base from J, leaving 13 bases between.

The CDR3, as DNA: TGTGCCAGCAGTTTAGCAAGTTTAGTCTCACCCCTCCACTTT. Its protein is CASSLASLVSPLHF. The rearrangement uses TRBV28 and TRBJ1-6; no definite D call. The CDR3 has 14 residues. Per the germline V gene, CDR1 is MDHEN and CDR2 is SYDVKM. The V end lost 2 bases, the J end lost 10 bases, and 12 bases lay between the germline ends.

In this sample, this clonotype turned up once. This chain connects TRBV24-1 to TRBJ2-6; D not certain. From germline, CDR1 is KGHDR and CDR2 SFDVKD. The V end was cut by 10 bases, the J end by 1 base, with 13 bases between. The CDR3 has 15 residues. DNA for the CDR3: TGTGCCACGGGCATCGGAGATTCTGGGGCCAACGTCCTGACTTTC. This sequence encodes CATGIGDSGANVLTF.

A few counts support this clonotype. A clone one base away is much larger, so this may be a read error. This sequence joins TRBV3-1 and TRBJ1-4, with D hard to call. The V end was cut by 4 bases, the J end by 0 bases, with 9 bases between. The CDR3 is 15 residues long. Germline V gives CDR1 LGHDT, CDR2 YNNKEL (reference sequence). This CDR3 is CASSREQSTNEKLFF. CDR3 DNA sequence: TGTGCCAGCAGCCGAGAACAATCAACTAATGAAAAACTGTTTTTT. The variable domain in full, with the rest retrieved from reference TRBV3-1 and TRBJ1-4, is DTAVSQTPKYLVTQMGNDKSIKCEQNLGHDTMYWYKQDSKKFLKIMFSYNNKELIINETVPNRFSPKSPDKAHLNLHINSLELGDSAVYFCASSREQSTNEKLFFGSGTQLSVL.

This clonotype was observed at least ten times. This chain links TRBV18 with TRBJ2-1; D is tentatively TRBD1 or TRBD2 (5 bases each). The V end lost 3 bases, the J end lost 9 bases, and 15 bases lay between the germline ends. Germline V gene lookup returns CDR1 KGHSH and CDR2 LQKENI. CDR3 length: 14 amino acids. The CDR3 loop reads CASSPGQTTGEQFF. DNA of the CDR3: TGTGCCAGCTCACCGGGGCAGACTACAGGTGAGCAGTTCTTC.

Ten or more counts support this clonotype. This CDR3 is CASSFLTRPTEQFF. CDR3 DNA sequence: TGTGCCAGCAGCTTCCTGACTCGCCCCACCGAGCAGTTCTTC. This chain joins TRBV7-8 and TRBJ2-1; D is uncertain. V was pared by 3 bases and J by 10 bases, with 16 bases between. CDR1 and CDR2 from the germline V gene are SGHVS and FQNEAQ. The CDR3 is 14 amino acids.

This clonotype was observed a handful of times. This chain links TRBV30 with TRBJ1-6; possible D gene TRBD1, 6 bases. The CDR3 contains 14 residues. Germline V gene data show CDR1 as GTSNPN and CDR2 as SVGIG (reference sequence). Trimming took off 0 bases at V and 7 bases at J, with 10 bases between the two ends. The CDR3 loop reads CAWSVSQGNSPLHF. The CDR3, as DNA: TGTGCCTGGAGTGTATCACAGGGAAATTCACCCCTCCACTTT.

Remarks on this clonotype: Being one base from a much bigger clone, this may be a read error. The CDR3 bases are TGTGCCAGCTCACCATTACGGACATTCAAAGAGACCCAGTACTTC. Translation: CASSPLRTFKETQYF. The chain recombines TRBV18 with TRBJ2-5, with D possibly matching TRBD1 (5 bases). Germline CDR1 is KGHSH and CDR2 is LQKENI. V dropped 2 bases and J dropped 3 bases, with 13 bases sitting between them. This CDR3 spans 15 amino acids.

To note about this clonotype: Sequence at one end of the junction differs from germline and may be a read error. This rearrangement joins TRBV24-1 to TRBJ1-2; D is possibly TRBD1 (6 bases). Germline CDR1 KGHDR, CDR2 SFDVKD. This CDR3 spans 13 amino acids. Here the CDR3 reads CAASAGGAYGYTF. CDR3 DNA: TGTGCCGCCAGTGCGGGGGGCGCATATGGCTACACCTTC.

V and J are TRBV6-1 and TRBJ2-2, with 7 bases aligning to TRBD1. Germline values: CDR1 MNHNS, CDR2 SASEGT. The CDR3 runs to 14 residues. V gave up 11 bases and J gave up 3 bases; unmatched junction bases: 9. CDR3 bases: TGTGCCGCCACGACAGGGCGAGACACCGGGGAGCTGTTTTTT. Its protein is CAATTGRDTGELFF.

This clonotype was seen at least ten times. Here the CDR3 reads CASKRDESTEAFF. In nucleotides, the CDR3 is TGTGCCAGCAAACGGGATGAGAGCACTGAAGCTTTCTTT. This chain uses TRBV2 with TRBJ1-1; D uncertain. Deletions cut 7 bases from V and 4 bases from J, with 13 bases between. The CDR3 runs 13 residues. The germline V gene has CDR1 SNHLY and CDR2 FYNNEI.

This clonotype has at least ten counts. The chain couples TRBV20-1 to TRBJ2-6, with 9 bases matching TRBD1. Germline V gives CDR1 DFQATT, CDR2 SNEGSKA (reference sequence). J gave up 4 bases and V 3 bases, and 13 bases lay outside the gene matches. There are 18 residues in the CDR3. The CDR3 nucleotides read TGCAGTGCTAGGCGCTACAGGGGGCCCAGGGAGGGGGCCAACGTCCTGACTTTC. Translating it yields CSARRYRGPREGANVLTF.

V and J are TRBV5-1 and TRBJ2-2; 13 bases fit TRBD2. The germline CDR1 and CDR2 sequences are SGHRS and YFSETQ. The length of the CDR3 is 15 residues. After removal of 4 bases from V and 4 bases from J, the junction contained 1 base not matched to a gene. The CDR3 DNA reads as TGCGCCAGCAGCCGGACTAGCGGGGGCACCGGGGAGCTGTTTTTT. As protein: CASSRTSGGTGELFF.

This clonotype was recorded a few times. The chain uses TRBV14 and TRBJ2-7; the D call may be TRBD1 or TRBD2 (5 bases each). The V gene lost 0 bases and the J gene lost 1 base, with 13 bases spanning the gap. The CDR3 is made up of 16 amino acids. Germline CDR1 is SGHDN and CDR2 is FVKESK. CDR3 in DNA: TGTGCCAGCAGCCAAGATGGGGGATTCTCATCCTACGAGCAGTACTTC. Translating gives CASSQDGGFSSYEQYF.

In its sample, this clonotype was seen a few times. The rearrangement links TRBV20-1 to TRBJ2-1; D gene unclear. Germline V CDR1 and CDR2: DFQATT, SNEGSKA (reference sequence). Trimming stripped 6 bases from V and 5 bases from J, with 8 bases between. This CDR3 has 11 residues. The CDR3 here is CSAGLNNEQFF. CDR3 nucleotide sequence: TGCAGTGCAGGCTTAAACAATGAGCAGTTCTTC.

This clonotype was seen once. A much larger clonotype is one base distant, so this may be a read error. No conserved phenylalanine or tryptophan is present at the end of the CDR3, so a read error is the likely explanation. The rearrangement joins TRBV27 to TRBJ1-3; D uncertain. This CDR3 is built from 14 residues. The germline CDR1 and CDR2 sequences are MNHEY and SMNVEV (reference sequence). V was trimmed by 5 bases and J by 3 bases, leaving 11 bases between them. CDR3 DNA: TGTGCCAGCAGTCGACGGGTCCATGGAAACACCATATATCTT. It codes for CASSRRVHGNTIYL.

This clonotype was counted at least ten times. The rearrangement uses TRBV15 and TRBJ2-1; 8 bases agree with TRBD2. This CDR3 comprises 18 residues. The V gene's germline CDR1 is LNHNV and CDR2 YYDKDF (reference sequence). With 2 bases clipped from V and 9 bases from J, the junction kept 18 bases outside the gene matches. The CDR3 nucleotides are TGTGCCACCAGCAGATTGCCGGGATCTCGGGAGGGCGGTGGTGAGCAGTTCTTC. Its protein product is CATSRLPGSREGGGEQFF.

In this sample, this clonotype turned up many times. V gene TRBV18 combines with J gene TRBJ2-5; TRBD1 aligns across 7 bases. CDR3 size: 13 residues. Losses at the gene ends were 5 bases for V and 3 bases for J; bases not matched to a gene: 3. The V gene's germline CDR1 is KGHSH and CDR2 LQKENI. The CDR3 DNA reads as TGTGCCAGCTCAGCCGGGACAGAAGAGACCCAGTACTTC. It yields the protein CASSAGTEETQYF.

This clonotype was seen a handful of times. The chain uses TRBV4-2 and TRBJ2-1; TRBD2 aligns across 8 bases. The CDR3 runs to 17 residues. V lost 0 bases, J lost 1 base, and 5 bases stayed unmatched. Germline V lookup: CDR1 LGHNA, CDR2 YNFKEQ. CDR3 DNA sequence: TGTGCCAGCAGCCAAGATATACAGCGGGGGTCCTACAATGAGCAGTTCTTC. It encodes CASSQDIQRGSYNEQFF.

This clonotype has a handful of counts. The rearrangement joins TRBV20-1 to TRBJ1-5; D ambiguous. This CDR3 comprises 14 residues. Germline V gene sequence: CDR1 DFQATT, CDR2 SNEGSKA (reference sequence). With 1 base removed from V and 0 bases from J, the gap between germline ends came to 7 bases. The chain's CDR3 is CSARVTSSNQPQHF. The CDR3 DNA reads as TGCAGTGCTAGAGTAACCAGTAGCAATCAGCCCCAGCATTTT.

CDR3 nucleotides: TGTGCCAGCAGCTTAGGACAGGGCCTGGAGCAGTACTTC. Translated, it gives CASSLGQGLEQYF. The chain employs TRBV7-9 and TRBJ2-7, with 7 nucleotides matching TRBD1. The junction had 4 bases not matched to a gene; V was cut back by 1 base and J by 7 bases. Germline V gene sequence: CDR1 SEHNR, CDR2 FQNEAQ (reference sequence). There are 13 residues in the CDR3.

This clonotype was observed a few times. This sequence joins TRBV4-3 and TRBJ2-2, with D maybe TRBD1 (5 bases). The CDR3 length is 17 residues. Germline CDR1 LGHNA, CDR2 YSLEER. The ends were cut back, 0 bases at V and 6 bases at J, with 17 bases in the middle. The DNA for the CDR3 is TGCGCCAGCAGCCAAGATCGTCAGGGAACAAGTCCCGGGGAGCTGTTTTTT. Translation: CASSQDRQGTSPGELFF.

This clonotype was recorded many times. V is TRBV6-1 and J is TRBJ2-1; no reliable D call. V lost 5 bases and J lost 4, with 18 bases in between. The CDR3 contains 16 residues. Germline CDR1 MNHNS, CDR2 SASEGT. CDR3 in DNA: TGTGCCAGCAGTTCCCCGGCCGGTAGCCCTTACAATGAGCAGTTCTTC. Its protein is CASSSPAGSPYNEQFF.